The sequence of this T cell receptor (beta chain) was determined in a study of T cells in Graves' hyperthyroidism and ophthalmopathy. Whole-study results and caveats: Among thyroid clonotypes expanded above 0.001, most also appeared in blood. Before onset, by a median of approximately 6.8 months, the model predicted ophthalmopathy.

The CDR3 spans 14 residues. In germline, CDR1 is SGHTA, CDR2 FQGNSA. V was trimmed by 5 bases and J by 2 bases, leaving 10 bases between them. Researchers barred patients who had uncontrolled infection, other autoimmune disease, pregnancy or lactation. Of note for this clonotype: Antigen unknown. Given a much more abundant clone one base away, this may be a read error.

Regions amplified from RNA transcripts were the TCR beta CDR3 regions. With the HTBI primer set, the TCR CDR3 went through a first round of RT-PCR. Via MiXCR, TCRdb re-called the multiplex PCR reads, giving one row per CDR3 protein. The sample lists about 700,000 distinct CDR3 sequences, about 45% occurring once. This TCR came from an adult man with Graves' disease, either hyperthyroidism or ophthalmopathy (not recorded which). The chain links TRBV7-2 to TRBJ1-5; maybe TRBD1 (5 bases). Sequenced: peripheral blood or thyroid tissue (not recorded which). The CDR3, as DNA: TGTGCCAGCAGCCCAGACAGTCGCAATCAGCCCCAGCATTTT. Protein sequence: CASSPDSRNQPQHF.